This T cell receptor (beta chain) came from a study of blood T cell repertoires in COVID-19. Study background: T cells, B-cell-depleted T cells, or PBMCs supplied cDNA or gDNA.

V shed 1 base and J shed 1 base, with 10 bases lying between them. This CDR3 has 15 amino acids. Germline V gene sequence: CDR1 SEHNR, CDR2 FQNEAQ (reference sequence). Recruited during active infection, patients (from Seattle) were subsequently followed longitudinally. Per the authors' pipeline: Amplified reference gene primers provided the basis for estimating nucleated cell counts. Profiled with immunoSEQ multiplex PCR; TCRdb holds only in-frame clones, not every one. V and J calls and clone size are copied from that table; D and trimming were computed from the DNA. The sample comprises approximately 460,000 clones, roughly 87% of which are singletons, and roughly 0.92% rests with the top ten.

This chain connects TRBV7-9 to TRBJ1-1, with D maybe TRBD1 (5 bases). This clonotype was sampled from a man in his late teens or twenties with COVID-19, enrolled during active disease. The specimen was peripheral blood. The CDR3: CASSLGGLGNTEAFF. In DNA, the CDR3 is TGTGCCAGCAGCTTAGGGGGCTTAGGGAACACTGAAGCTTTCTTT.